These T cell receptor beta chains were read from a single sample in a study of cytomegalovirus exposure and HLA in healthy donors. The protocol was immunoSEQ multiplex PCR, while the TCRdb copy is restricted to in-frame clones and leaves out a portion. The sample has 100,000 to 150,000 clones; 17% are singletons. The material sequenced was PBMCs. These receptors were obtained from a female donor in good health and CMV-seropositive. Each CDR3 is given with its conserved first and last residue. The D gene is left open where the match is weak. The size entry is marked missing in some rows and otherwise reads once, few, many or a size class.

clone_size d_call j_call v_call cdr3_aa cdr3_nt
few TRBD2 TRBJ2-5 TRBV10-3 CAISARTSDETQYF TGTGCCATCAGTGCCCGGACTAGCGATGAGACCCAGTACTTC
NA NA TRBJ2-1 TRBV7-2 CASSPILGSEQFF TGTGCCAGCAGCCCAATACTAGGATCTGAGCAGTTCTTC
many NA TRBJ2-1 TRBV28 CASSPGTQQYNEQFF TGTGCCAGCAGTCCCGGGACTCAGCAATACAATGAGCAGTTCTTC
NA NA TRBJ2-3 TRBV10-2 CASRLRLSGLTDTQYF TGCGCCAGCCGGCTACGTTTATCGGGACTCACAGATACGCAGTATTTT
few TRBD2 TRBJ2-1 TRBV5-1 CASRGLAGSSYNEQFF TGCGCCAGCAGGGGACTAGCGGGGAGCTCCTACAATGAGCAGTTCTTC
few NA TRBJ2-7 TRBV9 CASSAHRDTYEQYF TGTGCCAGCAGCGCACACCGGGACACCTACGAGCAGTACTTC
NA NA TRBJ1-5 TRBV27 CASSLLSEWVQGQNQPQHF TGTGCCAGCAGTTTATTGTCGGAATGGGTCCAGGGCCAAAATCAGCCCCAGCATTTT
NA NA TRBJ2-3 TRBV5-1 CASSQAQHTDTQYF TGCGCCAGCAGCCAAGCGCAGCACACAGATACGCAGTATTTT
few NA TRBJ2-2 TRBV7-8 CASSSRENTGELFF TGTGCCAGCAGCTCCCGAGAAAACACCGGGGAGCTGTTTTTT
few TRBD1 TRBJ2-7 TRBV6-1 CASSWTGLYEQYF TGTGCCAGCAGTTGGACAGGGCTCTACGAGCAGTACTTC
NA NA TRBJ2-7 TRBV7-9 CASSPHGTATYEQYF TGTGCCAGCAGCCCGCATGGGACTGCTACCTACGAGCAGTACTTC
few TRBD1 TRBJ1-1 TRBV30 CAWSTPDRGTEAFF TGTGCCTGGAGTACCCCAGACAGGGGCACTGAAGCTTTCTTT
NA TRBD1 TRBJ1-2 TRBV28 CASRDRGYGYTF TGTGCCAGCAGAGACAGGGGCTATGGCTACACCTTC
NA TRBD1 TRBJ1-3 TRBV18 CASSPGTDSGNTIYF TGTGCCAGCTCACCAGGGACAGACTCTGGAAACACCATATATTTT
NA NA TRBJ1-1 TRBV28 CASSFRQFGTEAFF TGTGCCAGCAGTTTCCGACAGTTCGGGACTGAAGCTTTCTTT
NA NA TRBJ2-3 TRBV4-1 CASSQPWQGPGTDTQYF TGCGCCAGCAGCCAACCATGGCAGGGCCCCGGCACAGATACGCAGTATTTT
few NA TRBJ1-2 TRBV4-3 CASSQGQSNYGYTF TGCGCCAGCAGCCAAGGACAGTCTAACTATGGCTACACCTTC
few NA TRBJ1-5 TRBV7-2 CASSVRGNQPQHF TGTGCCAGCAGCGTTAGGGGTAATCAGCCCCAGCATTTT
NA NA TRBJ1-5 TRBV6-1 CASRGGIPQHF TGTGCCAGCAGGGGAGGGATTCCCCAGCATTTT
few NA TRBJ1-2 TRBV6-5 CASSPYPGNDYGYTF TGTGCCAGCAGCCCGTATCCGGGGAACGACTATGGCTACACCTTC
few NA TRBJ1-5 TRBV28 CASSLPTSNQPQHF TGTGCCAGCAGTTTACCTACCAGCAATCAGCCCCAGCATTTT
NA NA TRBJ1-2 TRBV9 CASSPSTTANYGYTF TGTGCCAGCAGCCCGTCGACAACTGCTAACTATGGCTACACCTTC
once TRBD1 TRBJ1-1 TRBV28 CASSLIHDRVLREAFF TGTGCCAGCAGTTTGATACACGACAGGGTACTGCGTGAAGCTTTCTTT
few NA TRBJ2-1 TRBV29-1 CSVTLGVYNEQFF TGCAGCGTTACACTCGGGGTCTACAATGAGCAGTTCTTC
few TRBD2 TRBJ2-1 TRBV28 CASYSGAAEQFF TGTGCCAGTTATAGCGGGGCCGCTGAGCAGTTCTTC